Shown below are 15 T cell receptor beta chains from a single sample sequenced in a study of CD8+ T cells in alopecia areata. Extraction and reverse transcription of RNA yielded cDNA as the sequencing template. Here immunoSEQ multiplex PCR was the method, and the copy in TCRdb shows in-frame clones only, minus some. The sample shows 110,000 to 150,000 clones, roughly 50% of them seen only once. Sample: CD4+ T cells sorted from blood, taken at week 0. All receptors derive from a human donor with alopecia areata.

J is TRBJ2-5 and V is TRBV30, with a tentative D call TRBD1 (6 bases). The CDR3 sequence is 13 residues long. Between the trimmed V and J ends, which lost 0 bases and 5 bases, there was a span of 10 bases. Germline V gives CDR1 GTSNPN, CDR2 SVGIG (reference sequence). CDR3 sequence reads: CAWSVRGKETQYF. CDR3 coding DNA: TGTGCCTGGAGTGTAAGGGGGAAGGAGACCCAGTACTTC.

The chain combines TRBV13 with TRBJ2-6, with TRBD1 as a possible D gene (6 bases). CDR3 length equals 14 residues. V was cut by 7 bases and J by 1 base, with 8 bases left in between. CDR1 and CDR2 from the germline V gene are PRHDT and FYEKMQ (reference sequence). This CDR3 reads CASMGASGANVLTF. The CDR3 nucleotides read TGTGCCAGCATGGGGGCTTCTGGGGCCAACGTCCTGACTTTC.

The chain joins TRBV7-2 to TRBJ1-2; the match to TRBD1 covers 8 bases. Germline loops: CDR1 SGHTA, CDR2 FQGNSA. The CDR3 runs 16 residues. Trimming removed 4 bases from V and 7 bases from J; junction bases left unmatched: 14. This chain's CDR3 is CASSSGKGQDSLGYTF. Written as DNA, the CDR3 is TGTGCCAGCAGCTCAGGGAAGGGACAGGATAGTCTTGGCTACACCTTC.

The V call is TRBV5-5, the J call TRBJ2-7; TRBD1 matches at 9 bases. This CDR3 comprises 13 residues. Germline values: CDR1 SGHKS, CDR2 YYEKEE (reference sequence). After removal of 3 bases from V and 3 bases from J, the junction contained 1 base not matched to a gene. The CDR3 DNA sequence: TGTGCCAGCAGCTGGGGACAGGGCTACGAGCAGTACTTC. It translates to CASSWGQGYEQYF.

This clone was recorded a few times. The chain is built from TRBV6-5 and TRBJ1-1, with TRBD1 as a possible D gene (6 bases). CDR3 length: 14 amino acids. Germline lookup yields CDR1 MNHEY and CDR2 SVGAGI. V lost 5 bases and J lost 1, with 11 bases in between. CDR3 DNA sequence: TGTGCCAGCAGTGGGGGGGCACGGAACACTGAAGCTTTCTTT. This sequence encodes CASSGGARNTEAFF.

This clone has just a few counts. V usage is TRBV29-1 and J usage is TRBJ1-1, with unresolved D. The CDR3 sequence is 10 residues long. Germline CDR1 reads SQVTM; CDR2 reads ANQGSEA. The V gene lost 4 bases and the J gene lost 10 bases, with 10 bases spanning the gap. For the CDR3, the DNA is TGCAGCGTTGTGGATGTGGGAGCTTTCTTT. It specifies CSVVDVGAFF.

This chain uses TRBV4-2 with TRBJ1-2; D is perhaps TRBD1 (5 bases). V was shortened by 0 bases and J by 0 bases, with 8 bases between the two germline ends. CDR1 is LGHNA and CDR2 is YNFKEQ in the germline V gene. CDR3 length: 15 residues. The CDR3 DNA sequence: TGTGCCAGCAGCCAAGATCGACAGTCTAACTATGGCTACACCTTC. Translated, it gives CASSQDRQSNYGYTF.

The rearrangement joins TRBV29-1 to TRBJ1-1; 7 bases align to TRBD1. CDR1 and CDR2 (germline): SQVTM, ANQGSEA. The CDR3 has 10 residues. Trimming at V came to 7 bases and at J to 11 bases, leaving 7 bases not matched to a gene. Here the CDR3 DNA reads TGCAGCGCTACCGGGACAGTGGCTTTCTTT. Protein: CSATGTVAFF. The full variable domain, with the rest looked up from reference TRBV29-1 and TRBJ1-1, is SAVISQKPSRDICQRGTSLTIQCQVDSQVTMMFWYRQQPGQSLTLIATANQGSEATYESGFVIDKFPISRPNLTFSTLTVSNMSPEDSSIYLCSATGTVAFFGQGTRLTVV.

This clone was counted a single time. The chain couples TRBV30 to TRBJ1-5; no firm D call. Germline CDR1 GTSNPN, CDR2 SVGIG (reference sequence). V was pared by 5 bases and J by 5 bases, with 16 bases between. This CDR3 spans 14 amino acids. The DNA for the CDR3 is TGTGCCTGGGGACGGGAAGCCGGGCATCAGCCCCAGCATTTT. Amino acid sequence: CAWGREAGHQPQHF.

The genes are TRBV18 and TRBJ1-5; D is undetermined. Germline V gene data show CDR1 as KGHSH and CDR2 as LQKENI. V was shortened by 4 bases and J by 1 base, with 5 bases between the two germline ends. The length of the CDR3 is 13 residues. The CDR3 region is CASSQASNQPQHF. The CDR3 bases are TGTGCCAGCTCACAGGCAAGCAATCAGCCCCAGCATTTT. The full variable domain, its missing parts supplied by reference TRBV18 and TRBJ1-5, is NAGVMQNPRHLVRRRGQEARLRCSPMKGHSHVYWYRQLPEEGLKFMVYLQKENIIDESGMPKERFSAEFPKEGPSILRIQQVVRGDSAAYFCASSQASNQPQHFGDGTRLSIL.

The chain employs TRBV9 and TRBJ2-6; D remains ambiguous. Deletions cut 2 bases from V and 0 bases from J, with 6 bases between. This CDR3 region has 15 residues. CDR1 is SGDLS, CDR2 YYNGEE, per germline. CDR3 in amino acids: CASSVEHSGANVLTF. Written as DNA, the CDR3 is TGTGCCAGCAGCGTCGAGCACTCTGGGGCCAACGTCCTGACTTTC. Together with reference TRBV9 and TRBJ2-6, the CDR3 gives the full variable domain: DSGVTQTPKHLITATGQRVTLRCSPRSGDLSVYWYQQSLDQGLQFLIQYYNGEERAKGNILERFSAQQFPDLHSELNLSSLELGDSALYFCASSVEHSGANVLTFGAGSRLTVL.

The rearrangement uses TRBV30 and TRBJ2-7; D gene unclear. The CDR3 runs to 12 residues. Germline V gene lookup returns CDR1 GTSNPN and CDR2 SVGIG (reference sequence). Trimming left V 1 base short and J 7 bases short, with 11 bases between. As DNA, the CDR3 is TGTGCCTGGAGTGGCAAGTTTGTTGAGCAGTACTTC. It translates to CAWSGKFVEQYF. Full variable domain (missing parts from reference TRBV30 and TRBJ2-7): SQTIHQWPATLVQPVGSPLSLECTVEGTSNPNLYWYRQAAGRGLQLLFYSVGIGQISSEVPQNLSASRPQDRQFILSSKKLLLSDSGFYLCAWSGKFVEQYFGPGTRLTVT.

This clone was seen more than once but under ten times. V gene TRBV29-1 combines with J gene TRBJ1-1; tentatively, D is TRBD1 (5 bases). Germline V gives CDR1 SQVTM, CDR2 ANQGSEA. Deletions cut 6 bases from V and 3 bases from J, with 20 bases between. The CDR3 is made up of 15 amino acids. Here the CDR3 DNA reads TGCAGCGTCCCAAGGAGAGGGGCTGGGGACACTGAAGCTTTCTTT. This translates into CSVPRRGAGDTEAFF. Looking up the rest from reference TRBV29-1 and TRBJ1-1 gives the full variable domain: SAVISQKPSRDICQRGTSLTIQCQVDSQVTMMFWYRQQPGQSLTLIATANQGSEATYESGFVIDKFPISRPNLTFSTLTVSNMSPEDSSIYLCSVPRRGAGDTEAFFGQGTRLTVV.

This clone has just a few counts. The V call is TRBV9, the J call TRBJ2-5, with D possibly being TRBD2 (5 bases). The ends were cut back, 3 bases at V and 1 base at J, with 10 bases in the middle. Germline lookup yields CDR1 SGDLS and CDR2 YYNGEE. The CDR3 totals 14 residues. The CDR3 spells CASSAFSVQETQYF. Written as DNA, the CDR3 is TGTGCCAGCAGCGCCTTTAGCGTCCAAGAGACCCAGTACTTC.

V gene TRBV29-1 combines with J gene TRBJ1-6; 10 nucleotides match TRBD1. The V gene's germline CDR1 is SQVTM and CDR2 ANQGSEA. The CDR3 length is 14 residues. V gave up 6 bases and J gave up 8 bases; unmatched junction bases: 7. Here the CDR3 reads CSVGAGTGDSPLHF. Here the CDR3 DNA reads TGCAGCGTGGGGGCCGGGACAGGGGATTCACCCCTCCACTTT.